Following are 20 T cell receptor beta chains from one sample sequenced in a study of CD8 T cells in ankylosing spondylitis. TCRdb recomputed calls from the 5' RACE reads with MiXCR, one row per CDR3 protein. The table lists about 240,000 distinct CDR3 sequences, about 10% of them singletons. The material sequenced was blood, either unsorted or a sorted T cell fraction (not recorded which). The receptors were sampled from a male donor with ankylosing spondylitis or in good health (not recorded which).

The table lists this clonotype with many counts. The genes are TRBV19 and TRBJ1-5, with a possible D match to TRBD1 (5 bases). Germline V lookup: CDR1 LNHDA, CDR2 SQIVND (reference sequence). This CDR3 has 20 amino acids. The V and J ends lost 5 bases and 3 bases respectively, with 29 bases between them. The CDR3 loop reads CASSDSRPGRAPGINQPQHF. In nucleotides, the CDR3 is TGTGCCAGTAGTGACTCACGACCAGGGAGGGCCCCGGGAATCAATCAGCCCCAGCATTTT.

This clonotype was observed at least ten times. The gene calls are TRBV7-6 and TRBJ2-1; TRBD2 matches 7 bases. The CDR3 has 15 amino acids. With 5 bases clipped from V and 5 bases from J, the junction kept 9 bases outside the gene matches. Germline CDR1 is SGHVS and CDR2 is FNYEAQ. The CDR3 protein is CASSPSGGGDNEQFF. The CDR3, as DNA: TGTGCCAGCAGCCCTAGCGGAGGCGGGGACAATGAGCAGTTCTTC.

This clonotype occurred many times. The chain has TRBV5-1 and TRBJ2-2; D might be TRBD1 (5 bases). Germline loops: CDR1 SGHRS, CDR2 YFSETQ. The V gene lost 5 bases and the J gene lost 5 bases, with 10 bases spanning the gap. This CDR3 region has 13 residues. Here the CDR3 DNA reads TGCGCCAGCAGTCCAGGACAAACCGGGGAGCTGTTTTTT. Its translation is CASSPGQTGELFF.

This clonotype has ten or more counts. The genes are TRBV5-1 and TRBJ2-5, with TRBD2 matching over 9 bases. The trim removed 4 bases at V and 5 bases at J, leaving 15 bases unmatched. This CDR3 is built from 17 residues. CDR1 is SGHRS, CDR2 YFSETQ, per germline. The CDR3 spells CASSRNIIAGVGETQYF. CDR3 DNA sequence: TGCGCCAGCAGCCGTAACATAATAGCGGGAGTGGGGGAGACCCAGTACTTC. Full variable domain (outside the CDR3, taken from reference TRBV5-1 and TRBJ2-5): KAGVTQTPRYLIKTRGQQVTLSCSPISGHRSVSWYQQTPGQGLQFLFEYFSETQRNKGNFPGRFSGRQFSNSRSEMNVSTLELGDSALYLCASSRNIIAGVGETQYFGPGTRLLVL.

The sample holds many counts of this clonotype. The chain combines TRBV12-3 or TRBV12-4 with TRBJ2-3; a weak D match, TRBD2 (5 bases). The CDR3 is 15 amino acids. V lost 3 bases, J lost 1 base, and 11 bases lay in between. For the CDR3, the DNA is TGTGCCAGCAGTTTGGAGCGGACCTGCACAGATACGCAGTATTTT. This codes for CASSLERTCTDTQYF.

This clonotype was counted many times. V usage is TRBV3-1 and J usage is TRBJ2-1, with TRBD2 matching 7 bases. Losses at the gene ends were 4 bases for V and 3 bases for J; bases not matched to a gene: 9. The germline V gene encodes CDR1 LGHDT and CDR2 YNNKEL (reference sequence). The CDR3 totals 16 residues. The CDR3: CASSPRGGSNYNEQFF. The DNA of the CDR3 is TGTGCCAGCAGCCCTCGGGGAGGGAGTAACTACAATGAGCAGTTCTTC.

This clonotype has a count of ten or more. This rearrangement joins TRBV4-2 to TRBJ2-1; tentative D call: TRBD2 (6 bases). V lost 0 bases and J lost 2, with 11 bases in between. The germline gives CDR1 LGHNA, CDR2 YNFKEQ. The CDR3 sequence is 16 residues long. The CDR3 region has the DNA TGTGCCAGCAGCCAAGAAAGGGACTTAACCTACAATGAGCAGTTCTTC. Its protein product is CASSQERDLTYNEQFF.

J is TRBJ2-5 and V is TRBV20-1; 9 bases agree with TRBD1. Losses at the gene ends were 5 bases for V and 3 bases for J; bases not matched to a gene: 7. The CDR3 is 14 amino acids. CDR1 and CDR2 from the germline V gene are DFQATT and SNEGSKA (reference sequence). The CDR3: CSAGPGQGKETQYF. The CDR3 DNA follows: TGCAGTGCTGGACCGGGACAGGGAAAAGAGACCCAGTACTTC.

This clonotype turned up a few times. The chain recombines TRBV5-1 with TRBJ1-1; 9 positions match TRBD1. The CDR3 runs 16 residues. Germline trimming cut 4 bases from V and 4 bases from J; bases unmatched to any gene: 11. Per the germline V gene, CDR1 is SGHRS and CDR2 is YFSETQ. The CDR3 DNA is TGCGCCAGCAGCATCGGGACAGGGTTTATTTTCACTGAAGCTTTCTTT. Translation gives CASSIGTGFIFTEAFF.

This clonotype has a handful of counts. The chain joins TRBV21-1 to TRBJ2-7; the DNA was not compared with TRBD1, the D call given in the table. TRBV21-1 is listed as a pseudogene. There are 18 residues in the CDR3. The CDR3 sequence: CASSKEGDRGFHKDEQYF. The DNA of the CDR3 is TGTGCCAGCAGCAAAGAAGGGGACAGGGGTTTTCATAAGGACGAGCAGTACTTC.

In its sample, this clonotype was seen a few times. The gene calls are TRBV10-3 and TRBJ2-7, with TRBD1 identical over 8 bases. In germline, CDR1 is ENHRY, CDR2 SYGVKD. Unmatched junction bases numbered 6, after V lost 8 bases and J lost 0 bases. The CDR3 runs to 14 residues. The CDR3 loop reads CAIGRTGSSYEQYF. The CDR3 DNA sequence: TGTGCCATCGGGAGGACAGGGAGCTCCTACGAGCAGTACTTC.

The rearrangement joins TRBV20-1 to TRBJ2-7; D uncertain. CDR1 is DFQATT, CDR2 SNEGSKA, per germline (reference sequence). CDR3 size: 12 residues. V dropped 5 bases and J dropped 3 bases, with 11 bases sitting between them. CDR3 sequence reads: CSARNQVYEQYF. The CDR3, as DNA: TGCAGTGCTCGAAATCAGGTCTACGAGCAGTACTTC.

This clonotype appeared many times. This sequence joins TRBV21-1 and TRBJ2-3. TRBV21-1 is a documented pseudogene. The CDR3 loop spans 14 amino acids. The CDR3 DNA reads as TGTGCCAGCAGCTCTACCAAGAGGAAAGATACGCAGTATTTT. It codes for CASSSTKRKDTQYF.

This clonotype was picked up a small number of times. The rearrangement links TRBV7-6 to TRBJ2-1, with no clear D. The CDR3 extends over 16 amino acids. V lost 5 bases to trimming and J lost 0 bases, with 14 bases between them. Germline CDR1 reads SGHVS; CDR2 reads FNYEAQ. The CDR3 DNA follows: TGTGCCAGCAGCACTTATTCCAGGAGCTCCTACAATGAGCAGTTCTTC. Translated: CASSTYSRSSYNEQFF.

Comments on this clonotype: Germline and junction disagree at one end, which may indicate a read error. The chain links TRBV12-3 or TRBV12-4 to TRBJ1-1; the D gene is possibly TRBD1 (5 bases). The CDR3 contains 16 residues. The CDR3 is CASSLGAGPVNTEAFF. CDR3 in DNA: TGTGCCAGCAGCTTAGGGGCTGGCCCCGTGAACACTGAAGCTTTCTTT.

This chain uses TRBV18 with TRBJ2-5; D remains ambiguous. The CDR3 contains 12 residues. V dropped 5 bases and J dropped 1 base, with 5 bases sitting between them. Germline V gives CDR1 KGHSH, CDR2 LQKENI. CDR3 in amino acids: CASSAFQETQYF. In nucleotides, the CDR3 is TGTGCCAGCTCAGCCTTCCAAGAGACCCAGTACTTC. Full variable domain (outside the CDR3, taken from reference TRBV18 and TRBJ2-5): NAGVMQNPRHLVRRRGQEARLRCSPMKGHSHVYWYRQLPEEGLKFMVYLQKENIIDESGMPKERFSAEFPKEGPSILRIQQVVRGDSAAYFCASSAFQETQYFGPGTRLLVL.

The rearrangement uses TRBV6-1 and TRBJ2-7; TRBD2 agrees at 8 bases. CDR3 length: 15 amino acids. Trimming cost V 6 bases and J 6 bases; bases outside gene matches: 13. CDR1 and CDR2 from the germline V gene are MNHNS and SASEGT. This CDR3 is CASRLRLARPVEQYF. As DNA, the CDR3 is TGTGCCAGCAGACTCCGACTAGCGAGGCCCGTCGAGCAGTACTTC.

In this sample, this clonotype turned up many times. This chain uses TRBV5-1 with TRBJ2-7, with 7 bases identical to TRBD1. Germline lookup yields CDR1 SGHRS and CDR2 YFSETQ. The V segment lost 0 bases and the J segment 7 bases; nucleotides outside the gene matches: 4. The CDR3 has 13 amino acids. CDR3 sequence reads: CASSLEARGEQYF. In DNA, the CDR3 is TGCGCCAGCAGCTTGGAGGCCAGGGGGGAGCAGTACTTC.

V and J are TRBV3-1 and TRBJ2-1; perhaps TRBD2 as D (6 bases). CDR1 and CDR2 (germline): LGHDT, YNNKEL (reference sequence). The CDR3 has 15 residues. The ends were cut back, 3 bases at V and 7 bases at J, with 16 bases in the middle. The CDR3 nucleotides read TGTGCCAGCAGCCATCCTTCTGGGGGGAGAAATGAGCAGTTCTTC. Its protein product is CASSHPSGGRNEQFF.

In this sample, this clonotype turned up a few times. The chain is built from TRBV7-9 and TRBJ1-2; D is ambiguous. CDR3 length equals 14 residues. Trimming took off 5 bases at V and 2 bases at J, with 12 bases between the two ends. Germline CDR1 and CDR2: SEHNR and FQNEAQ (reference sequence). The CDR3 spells CASSRRGLNYGYTF. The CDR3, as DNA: TGTGCCAGCAGCCGGCGCGGGTTGAACTATGGCTACACCTTC.